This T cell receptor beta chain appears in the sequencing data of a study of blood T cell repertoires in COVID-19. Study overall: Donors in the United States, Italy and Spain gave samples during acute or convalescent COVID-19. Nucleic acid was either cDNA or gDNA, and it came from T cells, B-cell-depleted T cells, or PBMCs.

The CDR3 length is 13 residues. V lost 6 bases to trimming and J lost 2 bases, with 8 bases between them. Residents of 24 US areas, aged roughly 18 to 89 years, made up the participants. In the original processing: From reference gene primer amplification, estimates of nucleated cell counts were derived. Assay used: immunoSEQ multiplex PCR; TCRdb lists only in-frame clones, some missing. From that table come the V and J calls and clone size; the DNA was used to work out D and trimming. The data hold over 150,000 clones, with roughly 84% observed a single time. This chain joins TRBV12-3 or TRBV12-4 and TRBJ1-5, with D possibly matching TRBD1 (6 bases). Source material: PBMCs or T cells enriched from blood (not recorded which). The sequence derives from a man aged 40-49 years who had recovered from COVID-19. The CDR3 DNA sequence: TGTGCCAGCAGATCAGGGGGCAATCAGCCCCAGCATTTT. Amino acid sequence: CASRSGGNQPQHF.